One sample yielded the 27 T cell receptor beta chains listed below, sequenced in a study of blood T cell repertoires in COVID-19. The method was immunoSEQ multiplex PCR; TCRdb's version includes in-frame clones alone and lacks a portion of them. Of about 85,000 clones detected, about 83% appear once; the ten largest clones hold roughly 5.4%. The sequencing sample was made of peripheral blood. These receptor sequences come from a man aged 55-75 years with acute or convalescent COVID-19.

This sequence joins TRBV20-1 and TRBJ1-2, with D perhaps TRBD1 (5 bases). This CDR3 spans 12 amino acids. V was trimmed by 3 bases and J by 5 bases, leaving 10 bases between them. Germline-derived CDR1 and CDR2 are DFQATT and SNEGSKA (reference sequence). CDR3 protein: CSASWGDYGYTF. The DNA of the CDR3 is TGCAGTGCTAGTTGGGGGGATTATGGCTACACCTTC.

This chain connects TRBV7-6 to TRBJ1-4; the D is unclear. With 1 base removed from V and 0 bases from J, the gap between germline ends came to 12 bases. The CDR3 is 17 amino acids. Germline CDR1 is SGHVS and CDR2 is FNYEAQ. The CDR3 nucleotides are TGTGCCAGCAGCTTAGAACACGGGTTCGCAACTAATGAAAAACTGTTTTTT. This translates into CASSLEHGFATNEKLFF.

This clone has just a few counts. The gene calls are TRBV5-6 and TRBJ1-2; TRBD1 might be the D (5 bases). The CDR3 covers 14 residues. CDR1 is SGHDT and CDR2 is YYEEEE in the germline V gene. Trimming removed 3 bases from V and 3 bases from J, with 12 bases in between. CDR3 in amino acids: CASSSPGGDYGYTF. CDR3 nucleotides: TGTGCCAGCAGCTCCCCGGGGGGGGACTATGGCTACACCTTC.

The chain is built from TRBV25-1 and TRBJ2-7, with a weak D call TRBD1 (6 bases). V gave up 2 bases and J gave up 4 bases, with 9 bases separating them. The CDR3 spans 13 residues. Germline V gene lookup returns CDR1 MGHDK and CDR2 SYGVNS. Written as DNA, the CDR3 is TGTGCCAGCAGTGAAGGCGACAGGTACGAGCAGTACTTC. This gives the protein CASSEGDRYEQYF.

The J gene is TRBJ2-1, the V gene TRBV4-3, with a possible D match to TRBD1 (5 bases). Germline V CDR1 and CDR2: LGHNA, YSLEER. Trimming stripped 6 bases from V and 6 bases from J, with 15 bases between. The CDR3 runs 14 residues. Here the CDR3 DNA reads TGCGCCAGCAGACGGGTATTCCAGGGCAATGAGCAGTTCTTC. As protein: CASRRVFQGNEQFF.

The chain uses TRBV11-3 and TRBJ1-1; 8 positions match TRBD1. The CDR3 contains 15 residues. The germline V gene encodes CDR1 SGHNT and CDR2 YENEEA. Unmatched junction bases numbered 2, after V lost 2 bases and J lost 0 bases. The CDR3 loop reads CASSLTGGLNTEAFF. In DNA, the CDR3 is TGTGCCAGCAGCTTAACAGGGGGTTTGAACACTGAAGCTTTCTTT. The complete variable domain, with remaining parts taken from reference TRBV11-3 and TRBJ1-1, reads EAGVVQSPRYKIIEKKQPVAFWCNPISGHNTLYWYLQNLGQGPELLIRYENEEAVDDSQLPKDRFSAERLKGVDSTLKIQPAELGDSAVYLCASSLTGGLNTEAFFGQGTRLTVV.

The rearrangement links TRBV19 to TRBJ1-1; D is undetermined. V was clipped by 3 bases and J by 7 bases, with 9 bases between them. Germline CDR1 LNHDA, CDR2 SQIVND (reference sequence). The CDR3 loop spans 12 amino acids. The DNA for the CDR3 is TGTGCCAGTAGTATTGCCGGTAATGAAGCTTTCTTT. Residues: CASSIAGNEAFF.

The chain recombines TRBV6-6 with TRBJ2-3; D is undetermined. This CDR3 comprises 13 residues. Trimming left V 0 bases short and J 3 bases short, with 4 bases between. CDR1 and CDR2 (germline): MNHNY, SVGAGI (reference sequence). The CDR3 DNA sequence: TGTGCCAGCAGTTACTCGGAGACAGATACGCAGTATTTT. The encoded protein is CASSYSETDTQYF.

The chain couples TRBV27 to TRBJ1-5; TRBD1 is a possible D gene (5 bases). Germline V lookup: CDR1 MNHEY, CDR2 SMNVEV (reference sequence). V was cut by 3 bases and J by 5 bases, with 23 bases left in between. The CDR3 consists of 18 residues. The CDR3 DNA reads TGTGCCAGCAGTTTGGCCCCCGGGACCAAGGGAGGATATCAGCCCCAGCATTTT. The encoded protein is CASSLAPGTKGGYQPQHF.

This rearrangement joins TRBV27 to TRBJ2-7; 12 positions agree with TRBD2. Germline V lookup: CDR1 MNHEY, CDR2 SMNVEV (reference sequence). After removal of 5 bases from V and 7 bases from J, the junction contained 9 bases not matched to a gene. This CDR3 spans 15 amino acids. CDR3 nucleotide sequence: TGTGCCAGCAGTCCACTAGCGGGGGGCCCGGGGGAGCAGTACTTC. This gives the protein CASSPLAGGPGEQYF.

The V gene is TRBV19, the J gene TRBJ2-7; D ambiguous. CDR1 and CDR2 (germline): LNHDA, SQIVND (reference sequence). Trimming cost V 1 base and J 2 bases, with 12 bases left between them. This CDR3 is built from 15 residues. The CDR3 protein is CASSIGQLGTYEQYF. Written as DNA, the CDR3 is TGTGCCAGTAGTATAGGGCAGCTAGGAACCTACGAGCAGTACTTC.

The chain couples TRBV9 to TRBJ2-3; D is perhaps TRBD1 (6 bases). CDR3 length: 15 residues. From germline, CDR1 is SGDLS and CDR2 YYNGEE. Trimming took off 6 bases at V and 0 bases at J, with 14 bases between the two ends. Here the CDR3 DNA reads TGTGCCAGCAACCGAGGGACAACTAGCACAGATACGCAGTATTTT. This sequence encodes CASNRGTTSTDTQYF. Using reference TRBV9 and TRBJ2-3 for the parts outside the CDR3, the full variable domain is DSGVTQTPKHLITATGQRVTLRCSPRSGDLSVYWYQQSLDQGLQFLIQYYNGEERAKGNILERFSAQQFPDLHSELNLSSLELGDSALYFCASNRGTTSTDTQYFGPGTRLTVL.

The chain has TRBV14 and TRBJ2-3, with 7 bases that match TRBD1. V shed 4 bases and J 2 bases; nucleotides not matched to a gene: 3. The CDR3 is 14 amino acids. Germline V CDR1 and CDR2: SGHDN, FVKESK. The CDR3 protein is CASSLQGSTDTQYF. The CDR3 DNA sequence: TGTGCCAGCAGCCTACAGGGGTCCACAGATACGCAGTATTTT.

This clone was observed once. The gene calls are TRBV10-1 and TRBJ2-2, with TRBD1 identical over 7 bases. This CDR3 contains 14 residues. The junction had 7 bases not matched to a gene; V was cut back by 6 bases and J by 6 bases. Per the germline V gene, CDR1 is WNHNN and CDR2 is SYGVQD (reference sequence). The CDR3 reads CASSKRGLAGELFF. CDR3 bases: TGCGCCAGCAGCAAAAGGGGGCTCGCCGGGGAGCTGTTTTTT.

This clone was picked up one time. The gene calls are TRBV12-3 or TRBV12-4 and TRBJ1-3, with TRBD1 identical over 9 bases. Losses at the gene ends were 5 bases for V and 5 bases for J; bases not matched to a gene: 1. This CDR3 has 13 residues. The CDR3 DNA sequence: TGTGCCAGCAGTGGGACAGGGAGAAACACCATATATTTT. Protein: CASSGTGRNTIYF.

This clone showed up just once. The rearrangement links TRBV6-5 to TRBJ1-6; D may be TRBD1 (6 bases). Between the trimmed V and J ends, which lost 4 bases and 9 bases, there was a span of 19 bases. The CDR3 spans 16 residues. CDR1 and CDR2 from the germline V gene are MNHEY and SVGAGI. Here the CDR3 reads CASSLQGPKVASPLHF. CDR3 nucleotide sequence: TGTGCCAGCAGTTTACAGGGACCTAAAGTAGCTTCACCCCTCCACTTT.

This clone has only one observation. The chain recombines TRBV19 with TRBJ1-2; the match to TRBD1 covers 10 bases. The ends lost 5 bases at V and 8 bases at J; junction bases unmatched: 11. The germline gives CDR1 LNHDA, CDR2 SQIVND (reference sequence). This CDR3 is 15 amino acids long. CDR3 in DNA: TGTGCCAGTAGTTCCTCCGGGACAGGGGCTGAAGGCTACACCTTC. Protein: CASSSSGTGAEGYTF.

The chain joins TRBV4-3 to TRBJ1-1; D is uncertain. The V gene's germline CDR1 is LGHNA and CDR2 YSLEER. This CDR3 comprises 13 residues. V gave up 3 bases and J gave up 4 bases, with 9 bases separating them. For the CDR3, the DNA is TGCGCCAGCAGCCAGATTAGAGGCACTGAAGCTTTCTTT. Amino acids: CASSQIRGTEAFF.

The chain has TRBV7-2 and TRBJ2-3; no firm D call. The CDR3 spans 13 residues. Trimming cost V 5 bases and J 2 bases, with 8 bases left between them. The germline V gene has CDR1 SGHTA and CDR2 FQGNSA. The CDR3 spells CASSPRVTDTQYF. The CDR3 DNA is TGTGCCAGCAGCCCCCGGGTCACAGATACGCAGTATTTT.

This clone was detected once. The rearrangement uses TRBV7-8 and TRBJ1-3, with TRBD1 as a possible D gene (6 bases). The germline V gene encodes CDR1 SGHVS and CDR2 FQNEAQ. The CDR3 totals 16 residues. V dropped 5 bases and J dropped 0 bases, with 14 bases sitting between them. This chain's CDR3 is CASSLRQASSGNTIYF. DNA for the CDR3: TGTGCCAGCAGCCTACGACAGGCCAGCTCTGGAAACACCATATATTTT.

This chain uses TRBV4-3 with TRBJ1-2; 7 bases agree with TRBD1. CDR1 and CDR2 (germline): LGHNA, YSLEER. After removal of 3 bases from V and 0 bases from J, the junction contained 10 bases not matched to a gene. CDR3 size: 17 residues. The CDR3 bases are TGCGCCAGCAGCCAGAACACAGGGGTTGGGCCTAACTATGGCTACACCTTC. Translating it yields CASSQNTGVGPNYGYTF.

The genes are TRBV7-3 and TRBJ2-2, with a tentative D call TRBD2 (6 bases). Trimming took 3 bases from V and 4 from J, leaving 9 bases between them. The CDR3 totals 14 residues. Germline values: CDR1 SGHTA, CDR2 FQGTGA. CDR3 nucleotides: TGTGCCAGCAGCTTTGGGGGGTCCACCGGGGAGCTGTTTTTT. It yields the protein CASSFGGSTGELFF.

V and J are TRBV5-5 and TRBJ1-5, with 12 bases identical to TRBD1. The CDR3 spans 15 residues. Germline CDR1 is SGHKS and CDR2 is YYEKEE (reference sequence). V was clipped by 6 bases and J by 9 bases; unmatched bases: 10. The CDR3 protein is CASTPDGTGGRPQHF. CDR3 bases: TGTGCCAGCACCCCCGACGGGACAGGGGGCAGGCCCCAGCATTTT.

The chain carries TRBV6-5 and TRBJ2-7, with D hard to call. Germline-derived CDR1 and CDR2 are MNHEY and SVGAGI. V was shortened by 5 bases and J by 5 bases, with 19 bases between the two germline ends. The length of the CDR3 is 15 residues. CDR3 amino acids: CASSRSTWSYHEQYF. CDR3 nucleotides: TGTGCCAGCAGTCGTTCCACATGGTCTTACCACGAGCAGTACTTC.

The chain links TRBV6-5 to TRBJ1-2, with 7 positions matching TRBD1. The CDR3 consists of 12 residues. Germline loops: CDR1 MNHEY, CDR2 SVGAGI. V was pared by 6 bases and J by 7 bases, with 5 bases of the junction left unmatched. This chain's CDR3 is CASRLQGRGYTF. CDR3 sequence (DNA): TGTGCCAGCAGACTACAGGGGCGTGGCTACACCTTC.

The J gene is TRBJ1-2, the V gene TRBV4-3; TRBD1 is a possible D gene (5 bases). CDR3 size: 14 residues. The germline gives CDR1 LGHNA, CDR2 YSLEER. V lost 0 bases and J 4 bases, leaving 9 bases between the germline ends. The CDR3 region has the DNA TGCGCCAGCAGCCAAGAGCAGGGCGGCTATGGCTACACCTTC. As protein: CASSQEQGGYGYTF.

This clone was seen only once. V is TRBV19 and J is TRBJ1-1; the match to TRBD1 covers 9 bases. This CDR3 is built from 15 residues. The germline CDR1 and CDR2 sequences are LNHDA and SQIVND (reference sequence). V lost 2 bases, J lost 5 bases, and 6 bases stayed unmatched. The DNA for the CDR3 is TGTGCCAGTAGTATACTTAACAGGGGGCTGACTGAAGCTTTCTTT. Its protein product is CASSILNRGLTEAFF. Looking up the rest from reference TRBV19 and TRBJ1-1 gives the full variable domain: DGGITQSPKYLFRKEGQNVTLSCEQNLNHDAMYWYRQDPGQGLRLIYYSQIVNDFQKGDIAEGYSVSREKKESFPLTVTSAQKNPTAFYLCASSILNRGLTEAFFGQGTRLTVV.